One and the same sample provided the 19 T cell receptor beta chains below, sequenced in a study of PD-L1 blockade in urothelial cancer. Specified time point: peripheral blood 6 weeks after treatment start. Clones were read by immunoSEQ multiplex PCR, and TCRdb kept only the in-frame ones, dropping some. The sample consists of tens of thousands of clones, approximately 83% of them appearing once. Sample: PBMCs, taken around atezolizumab (anti-PD-L1) treatment. Receptors were obtained from a man aged 60-69 years with urothelial cancer.

V and J are TRBV27 and TRBJ1-5; 7 bases align to TRBD1. CDR1 is MNHEY and CDR2 is SMNVEV in the germline V gene (reference sequence). V dropped 5 bases and J dropped 0; count of bases not matched to a gene: 7. CDR3 length: 16 amino acids. The CDR3 reads CASSLGTAYSNQPQHF. The CDR3 DNA sequence: TGTGCCAGCAGTCTCGGGACAGCTTATAGCAATCAGCCCCAGCATTTT.

The J gene is TRBJ2-2, the V gene TRBV2, with D perhaps TRBD2 (7 bases). Germline V gene sequence: CDR1 SNHLY, CDR2 FYNNEI. The length of the CDR3 is 21 residues. Trimming took 1 base from V and 5 from J, leaving 29 bases between them. CDR3 protein: CASSEGYRSGGGRVRTGELFF. CDR3 nucleotides: TGTGCCAGCAGTGAAGGCTATCGCAGTGGGGGGGGGCGTGTTAGGACCGGGGAGCTGTTTTTT.

CDR3 nucleotides: TGTGCCAGCAGCTCTTTGGGCGGGGGGGCCTCCTACGAGCAGTACTTC. It yields the protein CASSSLGGGASYEQYF. This chain joins TRBV5-5 and TRBJ2-7, with 9 bases matching TRBD2. This CDR3 comprises 16 residues. Germline V gene data show CDR1 as SGHKS and CDR2 as YYEKEE (reference sequence). V lost 3 bases and J lost 0; bases outside the gene matches: 7.

The chain combines TRBV5-8 with TRBJ2-3; 7 bases match TRBD1. Losses at the gene ends were 0 bases for V and 10 bases for J; bases not matched to a gene: 5. This CDR3 contains 13 residues. Germline V gene data show CDR1 as SGHTS and CDR2 as YDEGEE. CDR3 nucleotides: TGTGCCAGCAGCTTGGCCAGGGACAGTTCGCAGTATTTT. It specifies CASSLARDSSQYF.

This chain links TRBV7-8 with TRBJ1-1; D might be TRBD1 (6 bases). This CDR3 has 16 amino acids. The V gene's germline CDR1 is SGHVS and CDR2 FQNEAQ. V was pared by 1 base and J by 1 base, with 13 bases between. In DNA, the CDR3 is TGTGCCAGCAGCTTAGGGATACAGGGACGGAACACTGAAGCTTTCTTT. Protein sequence: CASSLGIQGRNTEAFF.

The chain joins TRBV6-1 to TRBJ1-5, with D possibly matching TRBD1 (6 bases). Trimming removed 6 bases at V and 1 base at J, with 10 bases between. The CDR3 is 14 residues long. Germline values: CDR1 MNHNS, CDR2 SASEGT. CDR3 in amino acids: CASRAGQSNQPQHF. The CDR3 DNA reads as TGTGCCAGCAGAGCCGGACAGAGCAATCAGCCCCAGCATTTT.

The V and J genes are TRBV6-5 and TRBJ1-6; maybe TRBD1 (6 bases). The V and J ends lost 6 bases and 9 bases respectively, with 15 bases between them. The CDR3 is made up of 14 amino acids. Germline CDR1 reads MNHEY; CDR2 reads SVGAGI. The CDR3 loop reads CASRITAGVSPLHF. The CDR3 nucleotides are TGTGCCAGCAGAATAACGGCAGGGGTTTCACCCCTCCACTTT.

In this sample, this clone turned up a few times. This sequence joins TRBV5-1 and TRBJ1-4; D call uncertain. Trimming shortened V by 2 bases and J by 0 bases, and 14 bases separated the two germline ends. This CDR3 has 17 amino acids. Germline lookup yields CDR1 SGHRS and CDR2 YFSETQ. The CDR3 DNA is TGCGCCAGCAGCTTTCTCTCCATGCGTGCAACTAATGAAAAACTGTTTTTT. Translation gives CASSFLSMRATNEKLFF.

The chain uses TRBV6-5 and TRBJ1-5; a weak D match, TRBD1 (5 bases). V lost 2 bases and J 4 bases, leaving 9 bases between the germline ends. This CDR3 spans 14 amino acids. CDR1 is MNHEY, CDR2 SVGAGI, per germline. DNA of the CDR3: TGTGCCAGCAGTTACGCAGGGTCAAATCAGCCCCAGCATTTT. Its translation is CASSYAGSNQPQHF.

This chain uses TRBV5-1 with TRBJ2-2; 8 positions match TRBD1. The CDR3 has 16 amino acids. CDR1 SGHRS and CDR2 YFSETQ come from the germline V gene. Trimming removed 1 base from V and 0 bases from J; junction bases left unmatched: 2. The CDR3 here is CASSLLQGANTGELFF. CDR3 DNA sequence: TGCGCCAGCAGCTTGTTACAGGGGGCGAACACCGGGGAGCTGTTTTTT.

A few counts support this clone. The chain links TRBV5-4 to TRBJ1-2; perhaps TRBD1 as D (5 bases). CDR1 SGHNT and CDR2 YYREEE come from the germline V gene (reference sequence). Trimming stripped 3 bases from V and 4 bases from J, with 10 bases between. The CDR3 totals 13 residues. Here the CDR3 DNA reads TGTGCCAGCAGCTATGACAGCCCCTATGGCTACACCTTC. Protein sequence: CASSYDSPYGYTF. The whole variable domain, remainder taken from reference TRBV5-4 and TRBJ1-2, is ETGVTQSPTHLIKTRGQQVTLRCSSQSGHNTVSWYQQALGQGPQFIFQYYREEENGRGNFPPRFSGLQFPNYSSELNVNALELDDSALYLCASSYDSPYGYTFGSGTRLTVV.

V and J are TRBV15 and TRBJ2-7, with 7 bases identical to TRBD2. This CDR3 spans 15 amino acids. The trim removed 3 bases at V and 6 bases at J, leaving 11 bases unmatched. In germline, CDR1 is LNHNV, CDR2 YYDKDF (reference sequence). CDR3 in DNA: TGTGCCACCAGCAGGGGAGGGGTCCTCAGATCCGAGCAGTACTTC. Protein product: CATSRGGVLRSEQYF.

V is TRBV19 and J is TRBJ2-1; D might be TRBD2 (5 bases). The V gene lost 7 bases and the J gene lost 10 bases, with 20 bases spanning the gap. Germline values: CDR1 LNHDA, CDR2 SQIVND (reference sequence). The CDR3 is made up of 14 amino acids. CDR3 region: CASTLGPSRGEQFF. CDR3 sequence (DNA): TGTGCCAGTACCTTGGGTCCGTCAAGAGGGGAGCAGTTCTTC.

The chain combines TRBV29-1 with TRBJ2-3; TRBD2 matches at 8 bases. CDR1 is SQVTM and CDR2 is ANQGSEA in the germline V gene. The V gene end was trimmed by 3 bases and the J gene end by 4 bases; junction bases not matched to a gene: 12. The CDR3 loop spans 16 amino acids. In nucleotides, the CDR3 is TGCAGCGTTGACGGGGGGGGGAGCGCCGGCGCAGATACGCAGTATTTT. Its protein is CSVDGGGSAGADTQYF.

The chain links TRBV7-6 to TRBJ1-1; 10 nucleotides line up with TRBD1. The CDR3 totals 14 residues. V was pared by 3 bases and J by 5 bases, with 3 bases of the junction left unmatched. Looked up from germline, CDR1 is SGHVS and CDR2 is FNYEAQ. The CDR3: CASSLGQGSTEAFF. CDR3 in DNA: TGTGCCAGCAGCTTGGGACAGGGGAGTACTGAAGCTTTCTTT.

Of note for this clone: Other DNA variants within this sample encode the same CDR3. CDR3 amino acids: CASSSQGNTEAFF. The CDR3, as DNA: TGTGCCAGCAGCTCTCAGGGGAACACTGAAGCTTTCTTT. The chain employs TRBV7-3 and TRBJ1-1; the D gene is possibly TRBD1 (5 bases). Germline CDR1 is SGHTA and CDR2 is FQGTGA. This CDR3 contains 13 residues. The ends were cut back, 4 bases at V and 1 base at J, with 7 bases in the middle.

This clone was detected once. The V and J genes are TRBV5-1 and TRBJ2-5; 7 bases fit TRBD1. This CDR3 is built from 14 residues. J was trimmed by 4 bases and V by 4 bases; bases with no gene match: 7. The germline CDR1 and CDR2 sequences are SGHRS and YFSETQ. The CDR3 region has the DNA TGCGCCAGCAGCGGGTGGGACAGTCCAGAGACCCAGTACTTC. It yields the protein CASSGWDSPETQYF.

The chain couples TRBV5-1 to TRBJ1-6, with 8 bases that match TRBD1. Germline CDR1 SGHRS, CDR2 YFSETQ. CDR3 length: 16 amino acids. With V trimmed by 4 bases and J by 9 bases, 12 bases remained unmatched. For the CDR3, the DNA is TGCGCCAGCAGCGCATCCTACAGGGGGGAAAGTTCACCCCTCCACTTT. This codes for CASSASYRGESSPLHF.

A remark on this clone: A read error may account for a junction end that differs from germline. The rearrangement uses TRBV7-7 and TRBJ2-5; 10 bases are shared with TRBD1. CDR1 SSHAT and CDR2 FNYEAQ come from the germline V gene (reference sequence). The CDR3 consists of 15 residues. CDR3 sequence: CASSQDRGGRETQYF. The CDR3 DNA is TGTGCTAGCAGTCAGGACAGGGGGGGACGGGAGACCCAGTACTTC.